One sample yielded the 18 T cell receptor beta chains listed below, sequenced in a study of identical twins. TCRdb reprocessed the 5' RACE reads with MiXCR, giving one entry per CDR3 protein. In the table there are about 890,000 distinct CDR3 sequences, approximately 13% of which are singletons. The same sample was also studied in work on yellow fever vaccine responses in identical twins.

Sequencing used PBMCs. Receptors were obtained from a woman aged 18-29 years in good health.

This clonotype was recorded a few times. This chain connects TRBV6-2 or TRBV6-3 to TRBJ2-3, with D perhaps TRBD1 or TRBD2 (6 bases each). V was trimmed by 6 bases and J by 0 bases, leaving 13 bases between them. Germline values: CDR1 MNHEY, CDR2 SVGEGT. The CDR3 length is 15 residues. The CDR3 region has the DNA TGTGCCAGCAGCCGAGGGGGGTTTAGCACAGATACGCAGTATTTT. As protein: CASSRGGFSTDTQYF.

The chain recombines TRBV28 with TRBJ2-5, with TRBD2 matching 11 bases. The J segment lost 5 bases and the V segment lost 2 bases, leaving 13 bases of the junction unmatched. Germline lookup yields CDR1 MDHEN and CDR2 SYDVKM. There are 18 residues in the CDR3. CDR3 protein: CASSLEASGRREGETQYF. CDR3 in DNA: TGTGCCAGCAGTTTAGAAGCTAGCGGGAGGAGAGAAGGGGAGACCCAGTACTTC.

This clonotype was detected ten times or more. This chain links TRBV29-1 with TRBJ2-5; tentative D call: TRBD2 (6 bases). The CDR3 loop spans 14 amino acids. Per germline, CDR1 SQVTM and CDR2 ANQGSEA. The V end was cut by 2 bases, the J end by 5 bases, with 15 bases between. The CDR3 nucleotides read TGCAGCGTTGAATTCGGGGCAGGGAGGGAGACCCAGTACTTC. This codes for CSVEFGAGRETQYF.

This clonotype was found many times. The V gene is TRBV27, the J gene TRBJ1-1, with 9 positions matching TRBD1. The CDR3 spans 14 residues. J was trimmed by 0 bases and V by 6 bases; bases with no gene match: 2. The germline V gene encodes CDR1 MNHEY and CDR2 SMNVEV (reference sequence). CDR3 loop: CASRDRGVNTEAFF. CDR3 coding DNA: TGTGCCAGCAGAGACAGGGGGGTGAACACTGAAGCTTTCTTT.

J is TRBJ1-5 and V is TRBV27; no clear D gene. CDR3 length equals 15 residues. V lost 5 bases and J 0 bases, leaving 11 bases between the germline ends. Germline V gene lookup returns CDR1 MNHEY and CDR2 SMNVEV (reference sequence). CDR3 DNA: TGTGCCAGCAGTGATAGGGCGCATAGCAATCAGCCCCAGCATTTT. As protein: CASSDRAHSNQPQHF.

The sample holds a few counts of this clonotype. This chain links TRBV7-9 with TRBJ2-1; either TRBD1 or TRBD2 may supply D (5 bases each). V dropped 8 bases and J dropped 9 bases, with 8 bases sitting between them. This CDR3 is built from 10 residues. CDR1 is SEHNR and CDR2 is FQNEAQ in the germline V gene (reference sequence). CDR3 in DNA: TGTGCCAGCGAGGGGTTTGAGCAGTTCTTC. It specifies CASEGFEQFF.

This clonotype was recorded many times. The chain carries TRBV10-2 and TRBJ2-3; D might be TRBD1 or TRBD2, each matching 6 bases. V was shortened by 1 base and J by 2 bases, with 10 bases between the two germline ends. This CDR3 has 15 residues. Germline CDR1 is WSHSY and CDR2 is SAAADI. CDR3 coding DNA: TGCGCCAGCAGTGAGTTGCGGGACATCACAGATACGCAGTATTTT. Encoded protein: CASSELRDITDTQYF.

The CDR3 loop is CASILRDAAYEQYV. The CDR3 DNA follows: TGTGCCAGCATCCTCCGGGACGCCGCTTACGAGCAGTACGTC. The chain is built from TRBV5-6 and TRBJ2-7; D is tentatively TRBD1 or TRBD2 (5 bases each). This CDR3 is built from 14 residues. Trimming removed 6 bases at V and 4 bases at J, with 17 bases between. The germline gives CDR1 SGHDT, CDR2 YYEEEE.

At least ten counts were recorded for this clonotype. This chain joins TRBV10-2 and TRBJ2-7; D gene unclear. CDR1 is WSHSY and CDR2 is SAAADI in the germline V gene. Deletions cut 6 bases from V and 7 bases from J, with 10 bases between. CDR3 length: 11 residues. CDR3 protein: CASRAIGEQYV. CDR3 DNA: TGCGCCAGCAGAGCAATTGGGGAGCAGTACGTC.

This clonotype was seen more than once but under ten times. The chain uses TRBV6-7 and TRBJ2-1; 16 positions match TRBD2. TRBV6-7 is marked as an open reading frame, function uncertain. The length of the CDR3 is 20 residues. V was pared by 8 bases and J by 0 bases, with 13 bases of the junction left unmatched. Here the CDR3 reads CASLPQPGLAGGPSYNEQFF. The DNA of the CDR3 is TGTGCCAGCCTTCCTCAGCCGGGACTAGCGGGAGGGCCCTCCTACAATGAGCAGTTCTTC.

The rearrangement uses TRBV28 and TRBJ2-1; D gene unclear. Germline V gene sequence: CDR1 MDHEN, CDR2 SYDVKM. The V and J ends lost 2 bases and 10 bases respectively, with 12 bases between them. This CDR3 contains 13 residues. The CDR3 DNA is TGTGCCAGCAGTTTAGAGATGACCGGGGAGCAGTTCTTC. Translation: CASSLEMTGEQFF.

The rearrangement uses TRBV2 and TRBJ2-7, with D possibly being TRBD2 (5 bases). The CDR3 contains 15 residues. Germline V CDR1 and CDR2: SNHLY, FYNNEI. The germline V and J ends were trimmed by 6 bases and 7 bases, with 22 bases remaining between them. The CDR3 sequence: CASSRGPLFAGEQYF. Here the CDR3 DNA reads TGTGCCAGCAGCCGGGGTCCTCTCTTCGCCGGAGAGCAGTACTTC.

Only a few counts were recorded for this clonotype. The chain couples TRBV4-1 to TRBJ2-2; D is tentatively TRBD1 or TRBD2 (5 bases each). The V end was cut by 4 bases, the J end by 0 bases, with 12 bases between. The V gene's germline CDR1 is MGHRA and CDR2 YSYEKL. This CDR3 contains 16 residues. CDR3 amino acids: CASSLGPSPNTGELFF. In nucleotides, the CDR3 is TGCGCCAGCAGCCTGGGACCGAGTCCGAACACCGGGGAGCTGTTTTTT.

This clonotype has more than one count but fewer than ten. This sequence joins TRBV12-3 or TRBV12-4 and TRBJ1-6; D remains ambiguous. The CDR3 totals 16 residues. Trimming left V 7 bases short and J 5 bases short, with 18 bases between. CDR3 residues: CASTLAGSLDNSPLHF. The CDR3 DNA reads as TGTGCCAGCACCCTTGCGGGGTCCTTGGATAATTCACCCCTCCACTTT.

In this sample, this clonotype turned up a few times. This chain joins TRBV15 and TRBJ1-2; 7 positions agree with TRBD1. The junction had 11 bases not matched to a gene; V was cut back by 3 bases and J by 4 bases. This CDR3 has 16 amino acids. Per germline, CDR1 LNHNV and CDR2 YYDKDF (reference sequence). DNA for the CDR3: TGTGCCACCAGCAGTTCACCAAGACAGGGTGGCTATGGCTACACCTTC. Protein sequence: CATSSSPRQGGYGYTF.

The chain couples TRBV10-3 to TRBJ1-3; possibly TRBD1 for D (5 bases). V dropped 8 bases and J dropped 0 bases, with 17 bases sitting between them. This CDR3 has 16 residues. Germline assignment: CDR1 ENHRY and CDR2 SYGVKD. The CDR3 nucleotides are TGTGCCATCGGAAGGGCAGGGCCCCACTCTGGAAACACCATATATTTT. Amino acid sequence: CAIGRAGPHSGNTIYF.

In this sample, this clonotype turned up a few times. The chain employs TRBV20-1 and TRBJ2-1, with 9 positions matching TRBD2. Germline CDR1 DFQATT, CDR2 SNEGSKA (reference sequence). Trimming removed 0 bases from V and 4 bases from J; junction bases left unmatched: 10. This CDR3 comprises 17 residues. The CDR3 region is CSARDPPAGGYYNEQFF. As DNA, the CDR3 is TGCAGTGCTAGAGATCCACCGGCGGGAGGGTATTACAATGAGCAGTTCTTC.

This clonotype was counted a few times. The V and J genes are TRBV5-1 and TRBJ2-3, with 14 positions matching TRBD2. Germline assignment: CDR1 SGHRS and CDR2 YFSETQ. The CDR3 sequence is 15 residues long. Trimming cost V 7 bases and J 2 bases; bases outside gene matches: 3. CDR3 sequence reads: CASGLAGGPTDTQYF. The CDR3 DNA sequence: TGCGCCAGCGGACTAGCGGGAGGCCCCACAGATACGCAGTATTTT.